A few counts support the clone carrying this TCR beta chain. Its antigen is currently unknown. The Oncomine TCR Beta short-read assay was applied to DNA of cultured CD4+ T cells. TCRdb analysed the PCR reads with MiXCR anew, one entry per CDR3 protein. The table records about 19,000 distinct CDR3 sequences, over 25% of them present only once. Treatment described: approximately 11-day PBMC culture with coronavirus spike peptide pools or control peptides (ViraFEST assay). This specimen comes from a study of vaccination and CD4 T cells after COVID-19. Regarding the study as a whole: Median reactive clonotypes, those recognizing SARS-CoV-2, rose from about 22 to 38, not significantly.

Trimming cost V 1 base and J 11 bases; bases outside gene matches: 3. This CDR3 has 11 residues. Germline V gives CDR1 DFQATT, CDR2 SNEGSKA (reference sequence). What was sequenced was cultured CD4+ T cells from blood. The receptor was derived from a human donor with COVID-19. The rearrangement joins TRBV20-1 to TRBJ2-3; TRBD1 agrees at 7 bases. The CDR3 loop is CSARGDSMQYF. Here the CDR3 DNA reads TGCAGTGCTAGAGGGGACAGTATGCAGTATTTT.